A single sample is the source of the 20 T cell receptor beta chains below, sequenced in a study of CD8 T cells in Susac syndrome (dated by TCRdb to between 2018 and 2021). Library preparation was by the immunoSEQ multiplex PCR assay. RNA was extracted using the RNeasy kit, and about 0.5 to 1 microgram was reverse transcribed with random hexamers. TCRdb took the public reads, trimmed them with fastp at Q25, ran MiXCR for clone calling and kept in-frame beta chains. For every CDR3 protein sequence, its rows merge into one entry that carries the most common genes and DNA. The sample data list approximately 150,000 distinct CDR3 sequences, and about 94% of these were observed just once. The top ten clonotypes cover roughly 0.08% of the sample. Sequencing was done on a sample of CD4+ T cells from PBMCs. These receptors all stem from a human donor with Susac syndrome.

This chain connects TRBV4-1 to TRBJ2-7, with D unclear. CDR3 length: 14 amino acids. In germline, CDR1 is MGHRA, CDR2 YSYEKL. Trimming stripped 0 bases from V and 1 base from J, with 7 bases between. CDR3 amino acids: CASSQEARSYEQYF. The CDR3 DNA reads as TGCGCCAGCAGCCAAGAGGCCAGATCCTACGAGCAGTACTTC.

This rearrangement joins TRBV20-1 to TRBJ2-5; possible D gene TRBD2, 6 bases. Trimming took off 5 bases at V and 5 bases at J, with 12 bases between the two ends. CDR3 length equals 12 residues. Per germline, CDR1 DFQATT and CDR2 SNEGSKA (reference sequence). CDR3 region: CSALGSGETQYF. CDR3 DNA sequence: TGCAGTGCTCTGGGGAGCGGGGAGACCCAGTACTTC.

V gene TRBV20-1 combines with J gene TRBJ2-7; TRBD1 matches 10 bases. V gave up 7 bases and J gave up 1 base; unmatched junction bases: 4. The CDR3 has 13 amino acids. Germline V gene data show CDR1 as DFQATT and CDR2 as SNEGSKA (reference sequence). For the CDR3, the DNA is TGCAGTGTCCCGGGACAGGGGTCCTACGAGCAGTACTTC. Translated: CSVPGQGSYEQYF.

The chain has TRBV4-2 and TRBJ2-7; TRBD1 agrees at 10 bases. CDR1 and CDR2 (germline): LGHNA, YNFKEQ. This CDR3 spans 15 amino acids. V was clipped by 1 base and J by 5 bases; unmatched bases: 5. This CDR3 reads CASSQGPGQGNEQYF. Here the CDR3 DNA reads TGTGCCAGCAGCCAAGGCCCGGGACAGGGGAACGAGCAGTACTTC.

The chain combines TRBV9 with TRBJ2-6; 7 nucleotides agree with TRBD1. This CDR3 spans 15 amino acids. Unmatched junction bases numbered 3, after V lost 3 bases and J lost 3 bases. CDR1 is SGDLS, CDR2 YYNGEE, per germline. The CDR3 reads CASSARQGGANVLTF. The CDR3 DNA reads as TGTGCCAGCAGCGCCAGACAGGGTGGGGCCAACGTCCTGACTTTC.

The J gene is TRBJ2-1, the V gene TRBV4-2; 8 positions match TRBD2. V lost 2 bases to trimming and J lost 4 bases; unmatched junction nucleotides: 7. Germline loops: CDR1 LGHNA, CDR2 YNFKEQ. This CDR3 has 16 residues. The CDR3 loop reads CASSQRGAGVYNEQFF. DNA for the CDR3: TGTGCCAGCAGCCAAAGGGGAGCGGGAGTATACAATGAGCAGTTCTTC.

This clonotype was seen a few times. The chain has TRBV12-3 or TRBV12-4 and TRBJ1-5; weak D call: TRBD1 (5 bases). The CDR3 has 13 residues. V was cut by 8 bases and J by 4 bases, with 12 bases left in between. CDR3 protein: CASWRGRNQPQHF. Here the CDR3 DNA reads TGTGCCAGCTGGAGGGGAAGGAATCAGCCCCAGCATTTT.

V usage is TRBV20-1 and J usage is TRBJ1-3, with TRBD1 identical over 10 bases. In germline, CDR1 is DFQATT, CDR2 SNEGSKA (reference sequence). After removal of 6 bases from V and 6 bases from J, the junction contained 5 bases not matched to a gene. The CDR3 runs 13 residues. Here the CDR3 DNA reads TGCAGTGCGAGTGACAGGGGGCAAAACACCATATATTTT. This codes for CSASDRGQNTIYF.

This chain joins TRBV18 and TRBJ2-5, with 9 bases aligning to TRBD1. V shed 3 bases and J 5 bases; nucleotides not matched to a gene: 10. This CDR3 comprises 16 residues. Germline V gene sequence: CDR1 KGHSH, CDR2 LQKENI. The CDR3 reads CASSPRDRESDETQYF. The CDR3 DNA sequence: TGTGCCAGCTCACCTAGGGACAGGGAATCGGACGAGACCCAGTACTTC. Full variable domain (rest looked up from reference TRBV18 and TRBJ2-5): NAGVMQNPRHLVRRRGQEARLRCSPMKGHSHVYWYRQLPEEGLKFMVYLQKENIIDESGMPKERFSAEFPKEGPSILRIQQVVRGDSAAYFCASSPRDRESDETQYFGPGTRLLVL.

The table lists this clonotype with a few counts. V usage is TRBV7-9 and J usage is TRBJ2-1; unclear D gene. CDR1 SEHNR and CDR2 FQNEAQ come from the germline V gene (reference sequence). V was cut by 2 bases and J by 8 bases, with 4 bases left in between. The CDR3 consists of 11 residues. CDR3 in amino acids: CASSLLDEQFF. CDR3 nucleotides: TGTGCCAGCAGCTTATTGGATGAGCAGTTCTTC.

The CDR3 reads CAISLGTGSNQPQHF. Here the CDR3 DNA reads TGTGCCATCAGCCTGGGGACAGGGAGCAATCAGCCCCAGCATTTT. The chain joins TRBV10-3 to TRBJ1-5; 9 bases are a match to TRBD1. CDR1 is ENHRY and CDR2 is SYGVKD in the germline V gene. The CDR3 extends over 15 amino acids. J gave up 1 base and V 6 bases, and 4 bases lay outside the gene matches.

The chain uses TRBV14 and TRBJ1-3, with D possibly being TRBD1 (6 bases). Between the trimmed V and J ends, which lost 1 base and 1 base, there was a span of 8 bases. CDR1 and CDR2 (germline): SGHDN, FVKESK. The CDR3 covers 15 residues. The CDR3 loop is CASSQVTGSGNTIYF. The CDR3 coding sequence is TGTGCCAGCAGCCAAGTTACAGGGTCTGGAAACACCATATATTTT.

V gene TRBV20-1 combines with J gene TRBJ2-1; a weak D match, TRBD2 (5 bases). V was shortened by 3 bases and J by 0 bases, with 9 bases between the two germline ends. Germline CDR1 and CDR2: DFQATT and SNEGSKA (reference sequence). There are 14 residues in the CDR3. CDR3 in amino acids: CSASIAYSYNEQFF. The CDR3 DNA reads TGCAGTGCTAGCATAGCGTACTCCTACAATGAGCAGTTCTTC.

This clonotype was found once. The CDR3 nucleotides read TGCAGTGCCACTACAGGGGATCAGCCCCAGCATTTT. Protein: CSATTGDQPQHF. This chain connects TRBV20-1 to TRBJ1-5, with 7 bases identical to TRBD1. The CDR3 runs 12 residues. The V gene's germline CDR1 is DFQATT and CDR2 SNEGSKA (reference sequence). Unmatched junction bases numbered 4, after V lost 6 bases and J lost 5 bases.

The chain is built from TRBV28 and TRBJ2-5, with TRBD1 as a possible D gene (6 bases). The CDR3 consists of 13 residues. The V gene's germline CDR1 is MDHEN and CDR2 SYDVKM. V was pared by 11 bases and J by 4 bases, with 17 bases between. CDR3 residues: CASRAVGAETQYF. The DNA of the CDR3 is TGTGCCTCCCGGGCCGTGGGGGCAGAGACCCAGTACTTC.

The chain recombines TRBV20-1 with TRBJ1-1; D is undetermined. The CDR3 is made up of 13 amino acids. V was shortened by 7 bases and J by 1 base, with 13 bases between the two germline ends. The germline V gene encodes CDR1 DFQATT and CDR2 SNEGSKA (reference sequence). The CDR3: CSVSRWTNTEAFF. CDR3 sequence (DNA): TGCAGTGTTTCCAGGTGGACGAACACTGAAGCTTTCTTT.

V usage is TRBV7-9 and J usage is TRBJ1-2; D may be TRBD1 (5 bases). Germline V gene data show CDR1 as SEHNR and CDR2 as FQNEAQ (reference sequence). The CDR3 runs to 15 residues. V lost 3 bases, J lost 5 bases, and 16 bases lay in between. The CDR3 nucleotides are TGTGCCAGCAGCTTCGCCGGGACTTCATCGTATGGCTACACCTTC. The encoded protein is CASSFAGTSSYGYTF.

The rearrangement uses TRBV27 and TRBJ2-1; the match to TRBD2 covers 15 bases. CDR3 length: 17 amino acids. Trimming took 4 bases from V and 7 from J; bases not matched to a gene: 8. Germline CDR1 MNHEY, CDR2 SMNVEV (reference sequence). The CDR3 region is CASSSLGLAGGWNEQFF. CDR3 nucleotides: TGTGCCAGCAGTTCATTAGGACTAGCGGGAGGGTGGAATGAGCAGTTCTTC.

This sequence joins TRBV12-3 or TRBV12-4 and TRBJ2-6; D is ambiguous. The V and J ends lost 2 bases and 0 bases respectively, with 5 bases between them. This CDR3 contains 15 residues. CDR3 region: CASSLRSSGANVLTF. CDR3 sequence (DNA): TGTGCCAGCAGTTTACGGAGCTCTGGGGCCAACGTCCTGACTTTC.

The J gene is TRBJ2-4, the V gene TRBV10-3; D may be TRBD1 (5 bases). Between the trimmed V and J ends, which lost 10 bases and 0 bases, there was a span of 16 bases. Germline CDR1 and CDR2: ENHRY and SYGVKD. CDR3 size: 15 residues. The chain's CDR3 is CASEDPTVAKNIQYF. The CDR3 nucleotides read TGTGCCAGCGAGGATCCGACAGTAGCCAAAAACATTCAGTACTTC.